The sequence of this T cell receptor beta chain was determined in a study of shared clonotypes between healthy human individuals. As for the study in general: Those who served as donors were a couple of women and a few men between the ages of 18 and 49. Study results and caveats: Lower generation probabilities were found for non-shared clonotypes than for those shared by all four donors.

Clones were sequenced by immunoSEQ multiplex PCR, and TCRdb holds only the in-frame ones, with some missing. The sample shows about 2.4 million clones, under 95% of them seen only once. Note on this clone: Its matching antigen is unknown.

The CDR3 length is 13 residues. Deletions cut 3 bases from V and 4 bases from J, with 7 bases between. The germline V gene has CDR1 SNHLY and CDR2 FYNNEI. Sequencing was carried out using naive CD4+ T cells from PBMCs. Subset described: CD45RA+ positively selected. V gene TRBV2 combines with J gene TRBJ1-5, with unresolved D. The clonotype originates from a man younger than 35 in good health. Some clones in this sample may be carry-over from other donors' samples. CDR3 coding DNA: TGTGCCAGCAGTGACGGTAAGAATCAGCCCCAGCATTTT. Translated, it gives CASSDGKNQPQHF.